What follows is one TCR beta chain and its context. Patients from Seattle were sampled longitudinally, starting during active infection. This CDR3 is built from 15 residues. Germline values: CDR1 MNHNS, CDR2 SASEGT. J gave up 2 bases and V 3 bases, and 3 bases lay outside the gene matches. The source of the sample is a study of blood T cell repertoires in COVID-19. Study information: Donors in the United States, Italy and Spain gave samples during acute or convalescent COVID-19. The analysed material was cDNA or gDNA that came from T cells, B-cell-depleted T cells, or PBMCs.

Original data processing: Reference gene primer amplification yielded estimated nucleated cell counts. Using immunoSEQ multiplex PCR, the repertoire was profiled, and TCRdb retains in-frame clones only, with some absent. V and J calls and clone size come straight from that table; D and trimming were deduced from the DNA. The sample lists over 75,000 clones, about 86% occurring once. The TCR was taken from a man in his forties or fifties with COVID-19, enrolled during active disease. Material for sequencing was peripheral blood. The chain is built from TRBV6-1 and TRBJ2-2, with 7 bases lining up with TRBD2. The CDR3 protein is CASSDRLANTGELFF. CDR3 nucleotide sequence: TGTGCCAGCAGTGATAGACTAGCTAACACCGGGGAGCTGTTTTTT.